Listed here are 9 T cell receptor beta chains from one sample, sequenced in a study of type 1 regulatory T cells. Their antigens remain unidentified. TCRdb reanalysed the reads using MiXCR and keeps one entry per CDR3 protein. The repertoire holds about 68,000 distinct CDR3 sequences, 55% to 80% seen once, with 7% to 9.5% in the top ten. The sequenced material came from cultured T cells, either the whole culture or a sorted T cell fraction (not recorded which). Subset specified: Tr1-enriched cell product generated in vitro against host alloantigens. The receptors originated from a human donor in good health.

The rearrangement joins TRBV5-1 to TRBJ2-5; D gene unclear. Trimming stripped 1 base from V and 1 base from J, with 8 bases between. The V gene's germline CDR1 is SGHRS and CDR2 YFSETQ. The CDR3 has 14 amino acids. This CDR3 reads CASSLSAAQETQYF. The CDR3 coding sequence is TGCGCCAGCAGCTTGTCGGCAGCCCAAGAGACCCAGTACTTC.

The rearrangement joins TRBV7-6 to TRBJ2-1; 7 bases are shared with TRBD2. Looked up from germline, CDR1 is SGHVS and CDR2 is FNYEAQ. The trim removed 5 bases at V and 0 bases at J, leaving 7 bases unmatched. The CDR3 consists of 16 residues. As DNA, the CDR3 is TGTGCCAGCAGCGTTAGCGGGCCTAGCTCCTACAATGAGCAGTTCTTC. The encoded protein is CASSVSGPSSYNEQFF.

The rearrangement links TRBV10-3 to TRBJ2-3, with TRBD2 matching over 8 bases. Germline V CDR1 and CDR2: ENHRY, SYGVKD. Trimming removed 4 bases from V and 2 bases from J; junction bases left unmatched: 8. The CDR3 has 16 amino acids. CDR3 coding DNA: TGTGCCATCAGTGCCTCAAGCGGGAGTGCCACAGATACGCAGTATTTT. It translates to CAISASSGSATDTQYF.

This clonotype was seen a few times. The chain uses TRBV6-6 and TRBJ1-1, with 8 bases matching TRBD1. The CDR3 consists of 14 residues. V dropped 8 bases and J dropped 3; count of bases not matched to a gene: 8. CDR1 is MNHNY and CDR2 is SVGAGI in the germline V gene (reference sequence). CDR3 nucleotide sequence: TGTGCCAGCTTAACAGGGGGGAGGCACACTGAAGCTTTCTTT. Translated: CASLTGGRHTEAFF.

This clonotype was counted only a few times. This chain connects TRBV5-1 to TRBJ2-1; D ambiguous. This CDR3 region has 16 residues. Germline CDR1 is SGHRS and CDR2 is YFSETQ. V was pared by 0 bases and J by 6 bases, with 16 bases between. In DNA, the CDR3 is TGCGCCAGCAGCTTGGAGGACCAGAATCCTGGCAATGAGCAGTTCTTC. It translates to CASSLEDQNPGNEQFF. Full variable domain (rest looked up from reference TRBV5-1 and TRBJ2-1): KAGVTQTPRYLIKTRGQQVTLSCSPISGHRSVSWYQQTPGQGLQFLFEYFSETQRNKGNFPGRFSGRQFSNSRSEMNVSTLELGDSALYLCASSLEDQNPGNEQFFGPGTRLTVL.

This clonotype appeared once. The chain combines TRBV7-3 with TRBJ2-7, with D perhaps matching TRBD1 or TRBD2 (5 bases each). The CDR3 has 12 residues. Germline CDR1 and CDR2: SGHTA and FQGTGA. V shed 5 bases and J shed 11 bases, with 16 bases lying between them. The CDR3 reads CASSVKGPRKYF. CDR3 in DNA: TGTGCCAGCAGCGTCAAGGGACCGCGGAAGTACTTC.

V is TRBV12-3 or TRBV12-4 and J is TRBJ1-6; D call uncertain. Trimming took 6 bases from V and 7 from J, leaving 13 bases between them. The CDR3 extends over 14 amino acids. CDR3 bases: TGTGCCAGCAGCCTGACTCTACAGAATTCACCCCTCCACTTT. Its protein is CASSLTLQNSPLHF.

V usage is TRBV29-1 and J usage is TRBJ2-4; D remains ambiguous. Trimming pared 6 bases from V and 0 bases from J, leaving 12 bases between. CDR3 length: 14 residues. The germline V gene has CDR1 SQVTM and CDR2 ANQGSEA. CDR3 nucleotide sequence: TGCAGCGTCGCAGAAGTTCTAGCCAAAAACATTCAGTACTTC. Its translation is CSVAEVLAKNIQYF.

This clonotype was counted ten times or more. The V call is TRBV6-5, the J call TRBJ2-5, with a tentative D call TRBD2 (5 bases). From germline, CDR1 is MNHEY and CDR2 SVGAGI. CDR3 size: 13 residues. The V end lost 2 bases, the J end lost 6 bases, and 10 bases lay between the germline ends. CDR3 DNA: TGTGCCAGCAGTTACGCTAGCTGGCAGACCCAGTACTTC. Amino acids: CASSYASWQTQYF.